One and the same sample provided the 25 T cell receptor beta chains below, sequenced in a study of metastatic and nonmetastatic thyroid tumors. Treatment of any kind had been given to no patient before thyroid surgery. TCRdb re-clonotyped the PCR reads via MiXCR. The sample includes 22,000 or so clones, around 19% of them seen just once. What was sequenced was blood. The receptors were sampled from a female donor with papillary thyroid cancer or a benign thyroid nodule (not recorded which). Some clones in this sample may be carry-over from other donors' samples.

Within the sample, this clone is medium-sized. The gene calls are TRBV2 and TRBJ2-7; 7 nucleotides line up with TRBD1. After removal of 5 bases from V and 1 base from J, the junction contained 5 bases not matched to a gene. Germline V gene sequence: CDR1 SNHLY, CDR2 FYNNEI. This CDR3 spans 14 amino acids. The CDR3 sequence: CASSRGQYSYEQYF. In DNA, the CDR3 is TGTGCCAGCAGTCGGGGACAGTATTCCTACGAGCAGTACTTC. Full variable domain (outside the CDR3, taken from reference TRBV2 and TRBJ2-7): EPEVTQTPSHQVTQMGQEVILRCVPISNHLYFYWYRQILGQKVEFLVSFYNNEISEKSEIFDDQFSVERPDGSNFTLKIRSTKLEDSAMYFCASSRGQYSYEQYFGPGTRLTVT.

As concerns this clone: One end of the junction fails to match germline, which may point to a read error. The rearrangement links TRBV7-3 to TRBJ2-2; the match to TRBD1 covers 7 bases. Germline V gene sequence: CDR1 SGHTA, CDR2 FQGTGA. This CDR3 spans 16 amino acids. This chain's CDR3 is CASSPYRGLNTWELFF. CDR3 DNA sequence: TGTGCCAGCAGCCCATACAGGGGTTTAAACACCTGGGAGCTGTTTTTT.

This clone has a count of ten or more. V and J are TRBV12-3 or TRBV12-4 and TRBJ2-1, with TRBD2 identical over 7 bases. The CDR3 covers 14 residues. V shed 8 bases, J shed 9 bases, and the junction held 13 bases outside the gene matches. CDR3 DNA: TGTGCCAGCGGTCGGGGTAGGCGGGAGAGTGAGCAGTTCTTC. Translated: CASGRGRRESEQFF.

The sample holds many counts of this clone. The rearrangement joins TRBV3-1 to TRBJ1-5; D not certain. V was shortened by 3 bases and J by 1 base, with 7 bases between the two germline ends. CDR1 and CDR2 (germline): LGHDT, YNNKEL (reference sequence). This CDR3 spans 14 amino acids. The CDR3 is CASSQGSSNQPQHF. CDR3 sequence (DNA): TGTGCCAGCAGCCAGGGCAGCAGCAATCAGCCCCAGCATTTT.

The chain combines TRBV18 with TRBJ2-1; D is ambiguous. V was trimmed by 1 base and J by 7 bases, leaving 8 bases between them. CDR3 length: 13 amino acids. Germline V CDR1 and CDR2: KGHSH, LQKENI. The CDR3 bases are TGTGCCAGCTCACCACAGCTTAGGAATGAGCAGTTCTTC. Its protein product is CASSPQLRNEQFF.

This clone counts as medium-sized. The rearrangement links TRBV6-1 to TRBJ1-6; D remains unclear. Germline-derived CDR1 and CDR2 are MNHNS and SASEGT. V was clipped by 5 bases and J by 9 bases, with 23 bases between them. The CDR3 is 17 residues long. Here the CDR3 reads CASSFSFGSSPFSPLHF. Written as DNA, the CDR3 is TGTGCCAGCAGTTTTTCTTTCGGGTCCAGCCCCTTTTCACCCCTCCACTTT.

Notes on this clone: Mismatch with germline at one junction end may stem from a read error. V gene TRBV6-2 or TRBV6-3 combines with J gene TRBJ2-1; D is undetermined. The CDR3 covers 11 residues. Germline assignment: CDR1 MNHEY and CDR2 SVGEGT. CDR3: CASILYNEQFF. The CDR3 nucleotides are TGCGCCAGCATCCTCTACAATGAGCAGTTCTTC.

This clone was seen many times. The chain links TRBV5-4 to TRBJ1-1; no reliable D call. The CDR3 sequence is 13 residues long. V was trimmed by 4 bases and J by 1 base, leaving 8 bases between them. CDR1 is SGHNT and CDR2 is YYREEE in the germline V gene (reference sequence). Here the CDR3 DNA reads TGTGCCAGCAGCAAGACTAGGAACACTGAAGCTTTCTTT. It specifies CASSKTRNTEAFF.

This rearrangement joins TRBV24-1 to TRBJ1-2; a possible D gene is TRBD1 (6 bases). Germline CDR1 reads KGHDR; CDR2 reads SFDVKD. The CDR3 length is 17 residues. V gave up 3 bases and J gave up 5 bases, with 21 bases separating them. DNA of the CDR3: TGTGCCACCAGTGATGGGTCCCCCCAGGGGTTGGGATATGGCTACACCTTC. Amino acid sequence: CATSDGSPQGLGYGYTF.

This clone counts as medium-sized. CDR3 region: CASSEMGGEKLFF. CDR3 in DNA: TGTGCCAGCAGTGAGATGGGGGGAGAAAAACTGTTTTTT. This sequence joins TRBV12-3 or TRBV12-4 and TRBJ1-4, with TRBD1 as a possible D gene (5 bases). The CDR3 length is 13 residues. Trimming stripped 5 bases from V and 8 bases from J, with 12 bases between.

Relative to its sample, this clone is medium-sized. The chain uses TRBV2 and TRBJ2-3; no firm D call. V was cut by 6 bases and J by 2 bases, with 15 bases left in between. The CDR3 sequence is 15 residues long. Per the germline V gene, CDR1 is SNHLY and CDR2 is FYNNEI. CDR3 protein: CASRRTSTLTDTQYF. CDR3 coding DNA: TGTGCCAGCAGGAGAACAAGCACCCTCACAGATACGCAGTATTTT.

The chain is built from TRBV6-1 and TRBJ2-7, with 12 bases matching TRBD1. After removal of 0 bases from V and 4 bases from J, the junction contained 4 bases not matched to a gene. The CDR3 is made up of 16 amino acids. Looked up from germline, CDR1 is MNHNS and CDR2 is SASEGT. The CDR3 spells CASSEAGTGGQYEQYF. The DNA of the CDR3 is TGTGCCAGCAGTGAAGCCGGGACAGGGGGCCAGTACGAGCAGTACTTC.

The chain couples TRBV2 to TRBJ1-5, with 8 bases that match TRBD1. J gave up 7 bases and V 4 bases, and 12 bases lay outside the gene matches. The CDR3 covers 16 residues. Germline lookup yields CDR1 SNHLY and CDR2 FYNNEI. The CDR3 sequence: CASSGGGQGAAQPQHF. Here the CDR3 DNA reads TGTGCCAGCAGTGGAGGAGGGCAGGGGGCTGCCCAGCCCCAGCATTTT.

At least ten counts were recorded for this clone. This chain uses TRBV5-6 with TRBJ1-4; possible D gene TRBD1, 5 bases. The germline V gene has CDR1 SGHDT and CDR2 YYEEEE. Trimming removed 2 bases at V and 8 bases at J, with 22 bases between. The CDR3 spans 17 residues. CDR3 in DNA: TGTGCCAGCAGCTTATTTTTTAGACCTCAGGGTAAAGAAAAACTGTTTTTT. Translating gives CASSLFFRPQGKEKLFF.

Many counts were recorded for this clone. This chain joins TRBV18 and TRBJ2-3; D is unclear. V lost 2 bases and J 2 bases, leaving 2 bases between the germline ends. From germline, CDR1 is KGHSH and CDR2 LQKENI. The CDR3 runs to 12 residues. The CDR3 DNA follows: TGTGCCAGCTCACCAATCACAGATACGCAGTATTTT. Its protein product is CASSPITDTQYF.

In its sample, this clone was seen many times. The J gene is TRBJ1-1, the V gene TRBV7-9; the D gene is possibly TRBD1 (5 bases). Germline CDR1 SEHNR, CDR2 FQNEAQ (reference sequence). V lost 6 bases, J lost 8 bases, and 13 bases lay in between. There are 12 residues in the CDR3. CDR3 coding DNA: TGTGCCAGCAGACATGACAGCGCAGAAGCTTTCTTT. Translating gives CASRHDSAEAFF. The full variable domain, with the rest looked up from reference TRBV7-9 and TRBJ1-1, is DTGVSQNPRHKITKRGQNVTFRCDPISEHNRLYWYRQTLGQGPEFLTYFQNEAQLEKSRLLSDRFSAERPKGSFSTLEIQRTEQGDSAMYLCASRHDSAEAFFGQGTRLTVV.

In its sample, this clone was seen many times. V gene TRBV10-3 combines with J gene TRBJ1-5; 9 bases are shared with TRBD1. Germline V gives CDR1 ENHRY, CDR2 SYGVKD. J lost 2 bases, V lost 7 bases, and 3 bases had no gene match. This CDR3 region has 14 residues. The DNA of the CDR3 is TGTGCCATCAAGGGACAGGGCGGCAATCAGCCCCAGCATTTT. Its translation is CAIKGQGGNQPQHF.

This clone was seen at least ten times. The rearrangement links TRBV28 to TRBJ1-5; D not resolved. V gave up 8 bases and J gave up 7 bases, with 18 bases separating them. This CDR3 comprises 14 residues. CDR1 is MDHEN, CDR2 SYDVKM, per germline. CDR3 bases: TGTGCCAGCCGAACCAGGTTGTCGAGGCAGCCCCAGCATTTT. As protein: CASRTRLSRQPQHF.

This clone has more than one count but fewer than ten. The chain couples TRBV19 to TRBJ1-2; maybe TRBD1 (5 bases). V lost 7 bases and J lost 8, with 20 bases in between. This CDR3 contains 14 residues. Germline V lookup: CDR1 LNHDA, CDR2 SQIVND (reference sequence). The CDR3 sequence is CASTPSGPRQGYTF. The CDR3 DNA follows: TGTGCCAGTACCCCCTCGGGACCCCGACAGGGCTACACCTTC.

This clone appeared many times. The V and J genes are TRBV5-1 and TRBJ2-3; no clear D gene. The CDR3 has 13 residues. V was trimmed by 3 bases and J by 0 bases, leaving 5 bases between them. Germline V gene lookup returns CDR1 SGHRS and CDR2 YFSETQ. The CDR3 protein is CASSSDSTDTQYF. The CDR3 DNA reads TGCGCCAGCAGCTCAGATAGCACAGATACGCAGTATTTT. Complete variable domain (other parts from reference TRBV5-1 and TRBJ2-3): KAGVTQTPRYLIKTRGQQVTLSCSPISGHRSVSWYQQTPGQGLQFLFEYFSETQRNKGNFPGRFSGRQFSNSRSEMNVSTLELGDSALYLCASSSDSTDTQYFGPGTRLTVL.

V and J are TRBV30 and TRBJ2-7; the match to TRBD1 covers 7 bases. J lost 4 bases, V lost 0 bases, and 15 bases had no gene match. Germline values: CDR1 GTSNPN, CDR2 SVGIG (reference sequence). The CDR3 runs 17 residues. For the CDR3, the DNA is TGTGCCTGGAGTGTCCCAGGACAGGCGGAATTTTCATACGAGCAGTACTTC. Its translation: CAWSVPGQAEFSYEQYF.

This clone was detected ten times or more. The rearrangement links TRBV29-1 to TRBJ2-2; 14 bases are shared with TRBD2. This CDR3 spans 15 amino acids. The germline V gene has CDR1 SQVTM and CDR2 ANQGSEA. After removal of 6 bases from V and 7 bases from J, the junction contained 7 bases not matched to a gene. In DNA, the CDR3 is TGCAGCGTCCCGGGACTAGCGGGAGATGGCGGGGAGCTGTTTTTT. Translation gives CSVPGLAGDGGELFF.

The CDR3, as DNA: TGTGCCAGCTTGCCCACACGGTTGAATGAGCAGTTCTTC. Its protein product is CASLPTRLNEQFF. This chain uses TRBV7-2 with TRBJ2-1; D is unresolved. Per the germline V gene, CDR1 is SGHTA and CDR2 is FQGNSA. The CDR3 spans 13 residues. Between the trimmed V and J ends, which lost 8 bases and 7 bases, there was a span of 15 bases.

The sample holds a few counts of this clone. The CDR3 DNA reads TGTGCCAGCAGTGGGACAGGGATAAACACCGGGGAGCTGTTTTTT. Translating it yields CASSGTGINTGELFF. This rearrangement joins TRBV2 to TRBJ2-2; 8 bases fit TRBD1. The CDR3 totals 15 residues. V was pared by 4 bases and J by 2 bases, with 3 bases of the junction left unmatched. Germline assignment: CDR1 SNHLY and CDR2 FYNNEI. The whole variable domain, remainder taken from reference TRBV2 and TRBJ2-2, is EPEVTQTPSHQVTQMGQEVILRCVPISNHLYFYWYRQILGQKVEFLVSFYNNEISEKSEIFDDQFSVERPDGSNFTLKIRSTKLEDSAMYFCASSGTGINTGELFFGEGSRLTVL.

This clone was found once. The rearrangement links TRBV11-3 to TRBJ1-6; the match to TRBD1 covers 9 bases. Trimming at V came to 4 bases and at J to 9 bases, leaving 10 bases not matched to a gene. The CDR3 covers 16 residues. CDR1 and CDR2 from the germline V gene are SGHNT and YENEEA. CDR3 sequence (DNA): TGTGCCAGCAGCTCCGCAGGACAGGGGATGGGTTCACCCCTCCACTTT. It translates to CASSSAGQGMGSPLHF.